The source of this T cell receptor (beta chain) is a study of cytomegalovirus exposure and HLA in healthy donors. The wider study: Most genotyped donors, over 70% of 300 to 400, had Caucasian-associated genetic ancestry. Study-level results: It was only CMV serostatus that was available as immune exposure information. The study labeled fewer than 200 TCR beta chains cytomegalovirus-associated.

This CDR3 is 15 amino acids long. V trimming: 5 bases; J trimming: 2 bases; junction bases outside the gene matches: 9. Germline V gene lookup returns CDR1 MNHNY and CDR2 SVGAGI (reference sequence). The PCR ran on 60 Vbeta and 13 Jbeta primers. The table came from immunoSEQ multiplex PCR; TCRdb's copy has only in-frame clones and leaves some out. This sample yields some 120,000 clones, of which 70% to 85% are seen a single time; around 3% belongs to the top ten. Remarks on this clone: Its specificity is not known. This sample includes further DNA sequences coding for the same CDR3.

The chain combines TRBV6-6 with TRBJ2-7; TRBD1 matches 7 bases. The TCR originated in a woman aged 45-59 years in good health and CMV-seronegative. Material: PBMCs. DNA of the CDR3: TGTGCCAGCAGTCCCGGACAGGCCTACGCCTACGAGCAGTACTTC. Its translation is CASSPGQAYAYEQYF.